This TCR beta chain was retrieved from a study of cytotoxic CD8 clonotypes in ibrutinib-treated CLL. Profiled with immunoSEQ multiplex PCR; TCRdb holds only in-frame clones, not every one. The sample has 45,000 to 55,000 clones, approximately 50% seen once. V was clipped by 6 bases and J by 3 bases, with 15 bases between them. Germline CDR1 is SGHTA and CDR2 is FQGNSA. The CDR3 has 14 amino acids. This TCR came from a human donor with chronic lymphocytic leukemia. The chain uses TRBV7-2 and TRBJ2-7, with D perhaps matching TRBD2 (5 bases). This specimen consisted of PBMCs, obtained after 12 months of ibrutinib treatment. CDR3: CASSPSGLNYEQYF. The CDR3 DNA is TGTGCCAGCAGTCCAAGCGGACTGAACTACGAGCAGTACTTC.